Here is one T cell receptor beta chain with its context. Ten or more counts support this clone. Its antigen specificity is not known. Within one base of it there is no much larger clone, and no base qualities were kept. This specimen comes from a study of CD8+ T cells in alopecia areata (dated 2018 in TCRdb). Regarding the research as a whole: Treated patients were enrolled in an open-label pilot trial of oral tofacitinib, 5 to 10 mg twice daily, for moderate-to-severe alopecia areata. Tofacitinib was administered for 6 to 18 months, and 6 months of follow-up off drug were then conducted to assess delayed response and recurrence. Disease severity in treated patients was measured with the SALT score, which quantifies the percentage of affected scalp surface area. In both human patients and the C3H/HeJ mouse model, the study applied high-throughput TCRbeta sequencing to look at T cell clonal expansion in alopecia areata. On the human side, TCRbeta sequencing was run on scalp tissue and on sorted CD4+ and CD8+ peripheral blood T cells from healthy controls and from alopecia areata patients with either patchy or totalis/universalis disease. Patients on tofacitinib were biopsied at baseline and after 4 and 24 weeks of treatment, and several of the patients also had a later scalp biopsy. Scalp clonality was compared among normal scalp (n=4), patchy alopecia areata scalp (n=8), and alopecia totalis/universalis scalp (n=8). RNA was extracted with the PAXgene miRNA kit for fixed scalp, the miRNeasy kit for PBMCs, and the RNeasy kit for mouse skin. Amplification of TCRbeta CDR3 regions was done by immunoSEQ multiplex PCR using 35 Vbeta forward primers and 13 Jbeta reverse primers.

CDR1 and CDR2 (SGHTA, FQGTGA) derive from the germline V gene. Measured from the cysteine to the phenylalanine, the CDR3 is 13 residues long. The retained sequence is limited to the CDR3, 39 bases, with the frame set at the first base. V was cut back by 5 bases and J by 4 bases, leaving a gap of 12 bases between them. Broader findings and caveats from the paper: Resident alphabeta T cells in normal human skin are also sequenced, complicating scalp TCR repertoire analysis, unlike mouse skin dominated by gammadelta T cells. Because the treated cohort was small and had only one nonresponder, larger studies are needed to examine links between baseline CD8+ expansion and response. Shared TCR sequences between patients were less evident than in mice, which may be partly attributable to HLA diversity in the patient population. Many expanded lesional clones persisted in scalp and blood during tofacitinib treatment, which may partly explain relapse after stopping treatment. Compared with normal scalp, lesional scalp, particularly in alopecia totalis/universalis, had higher clonality and more expanded CD8+ clones, which suggests antigenic drive. Tofacitinib significantly lowered scalp clonality and the number of expanded CD8+ clones among the top 100 scalp clones.

The library was generated by the immunoSEQ multiplex PCR assay. RNA was extracted from all samples and reverse transcribed into cDNA as template for TCR sequencing. First-strand cDNA was synthesized with SuperScript III using a 2:1 mix of oligo-dT and random hexamers. Amplification bias was assessed with a synthetic immune receptor repertoire, and residual bias was removed computationally. In the source study's methods: Raw reads were preprocessed to remove errors, and CDR3 was defined according to IMGT conventions as the region from the conserved cysteine to phenylalanine. Clonality was computed as 1 minus the Shannon entropy, with the entropy normalized by log2 of the number of productive unique TCRs. Whether scalp clones were CD4 or CD8 was inferred by matching scalp TCRbeta sequences against CD4 and CD8 repertoires sorted from blood. As stored in TCRdb, this immuneACCESS dataset retains in-frame rearrangements with V and J assigned. A fraction of the clones does not appear; measured against another copy, unresolved V genes explain less than half of the discrepancy, and the remainder lacks a known reason. For V, J and clone size, that table is used; D and trimming come from the DNA. The sample data list 140,000 to 150,000 clones, and 50% to 65% of these were observed just once. About a sixth of the sample goes to the ten largest clones.

The time point label on this specimen signifies: around 4 weeks on oral tofacitinib. What this sample's treatment or condition label stands for: oral pan-JAK inhibitor, 5-10 mg twice daily. Lesional scalp punch biopsies and peripheral blood were collected from alopecia areata patients. After PBMCs were isolated by density centrifugation and stained for CD3, CD4 and CD8, a FACSAria was used to sort CD4+ and CD8+ T cells. The rearranged chain carries TRBV7-3 and TRBJ2-7; possibly the D gene is TRBD2, per 6 matching bases. This receptor was taken from a human donor with alopecia areata. The sequenced sample was CD8+ T cells sorted from blood, obtained at week 4, from a patient treated with tofacitinib. The DNA reads as follows: TGTGCCAGCAGCCAAGGAGCGGGTTACGAGCAGTACTTC. The encoded protein is CASSQGAGYEQYF.